This T cell receptor beta chain was documented in a study of neoadjuvant anti-PD-1 for oral cavity cancer. As for this clone: The antigen remains undetermined.

Study results and limitations: Post-treatment tumors with larger preexisting clones showed more shrinkage.

Measured with immunoSEQ multiplex PCR; TCRdb has only the in-frame clones, and not every one. The sample holds some 7,400 clones, about 46% seen once. The junction had 6 bases not matched to a gene; V was cut back by 2 bases and J by 3 bases. The CDR3 spans 16 residues. The V gene is TRBV23-1, the J gene TRBJ2-2; 7 nucleotides agree with TRBD1. TRBV23-1 is reported as an ORF; its role is uncertain. The TCR originated in a person aged 40 to 85 with oral cavity squamous cell carcinoma. The specimen was tumor tissue, collected before nivolumab (anti-PD-1) treatment. The CDR3 here is CASSQLDRVYTGELFF. The CDR3 DNA sequence: TGCGCCAGCAGTCAACTCGACAGGGTATACACCGGGGAGCTGTTTTTT.